The sequence of this T cell receptor (beta chain) was determined in a study of vaccination and CD4 T cells after COVID-19. Turning to the study itself: Stimuli were overlapping spike peptide pools of SARS-CoV-2 and three common cold coronaviruses (HCoV-NL63, HCoV-OC43, HCoV-229E). Study-wide findings and caveats: The study examined relatively few convalescent patients and included no early post-infection timepoints.

As for this clonotype: Antigen specificity is unknown.

The Oncomine TCR Beta short-read assay was applied to DNA of cultured CD4+ T cells. TCRdb analysed the PCR reads with MiXCR anew, one entry per CDR3 protein. The sample lists approximately 3,100 distinct CDR3 sequences; 75% to 85% were seen once. The CDR3 has 12 residues. V was clipped by 3 bases and J by 6 bases, with 8 bases between them. Per the germline V gene, CDR1 is DFQATT and CDR2 is SNEGSKA (reference sequence). The sample's treatment: approximately 10-day PBMC culture with coronavirus spike peptide pools or control peptides (ViraFEST assay). Antigen-specific T cell expansion with peptide pools preceded TCR sequencing in the ViraFEST approach. PCR-confirmed positives ranged from March to December 2020, preceding US Alpha, Beta and Delta variants.

Source material: CD4+ T cells from blood, cultured in vitro. The receptor was isolated from a human donor who had recovered from COVID-19. The gene calls are TRBV20-1 and TRBJ2-2, with D tentatively TRBD1 or TRBD2 (5 bases each). The CDR3 loop reads CSASLGPGELFF. The CDR3 coding sequence is TGCAGTGCTAGCCTGGGACCCGGGGAGCTGTTTTTT.